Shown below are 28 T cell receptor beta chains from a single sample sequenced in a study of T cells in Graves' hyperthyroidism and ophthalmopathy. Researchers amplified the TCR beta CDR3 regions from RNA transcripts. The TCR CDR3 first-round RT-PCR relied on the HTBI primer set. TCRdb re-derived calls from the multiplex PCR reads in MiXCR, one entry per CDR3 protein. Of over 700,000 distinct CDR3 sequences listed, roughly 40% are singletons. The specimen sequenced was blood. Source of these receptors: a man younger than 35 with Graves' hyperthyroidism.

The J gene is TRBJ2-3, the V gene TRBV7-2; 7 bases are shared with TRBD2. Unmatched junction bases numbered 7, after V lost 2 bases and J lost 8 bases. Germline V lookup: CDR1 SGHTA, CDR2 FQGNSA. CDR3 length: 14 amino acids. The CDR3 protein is CASSLSGREGTQYF. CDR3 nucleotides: TGTGCCAGCAGCTTATCGGGAAGGGAGGGTACGCAGTATTTT.

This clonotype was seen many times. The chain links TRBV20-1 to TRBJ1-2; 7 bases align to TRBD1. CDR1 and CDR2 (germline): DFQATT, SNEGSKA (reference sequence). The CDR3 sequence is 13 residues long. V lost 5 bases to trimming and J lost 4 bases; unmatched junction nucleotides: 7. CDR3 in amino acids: CSAPDRRGYGYTF. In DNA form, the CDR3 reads TGCAGTGCTCCGGACAGGAGGGGCTATGGCTACACCTTC.

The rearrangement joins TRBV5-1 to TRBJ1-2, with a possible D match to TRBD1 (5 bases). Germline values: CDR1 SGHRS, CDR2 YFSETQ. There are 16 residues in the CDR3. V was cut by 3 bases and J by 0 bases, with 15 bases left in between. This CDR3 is CASSYLSGRANYGYTF. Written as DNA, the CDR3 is TGCGCCAGCAGCTACCTCTCAGGGAGGGCTAACTATGGCTACACCTTC.

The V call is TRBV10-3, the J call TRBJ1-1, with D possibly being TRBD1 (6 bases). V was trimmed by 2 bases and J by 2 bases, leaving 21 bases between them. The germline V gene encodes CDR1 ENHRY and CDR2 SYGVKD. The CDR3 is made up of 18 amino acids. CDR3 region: CAISEGAGQLKINTEAFF. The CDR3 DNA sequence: TGTGCCATCAGTGAGGGGGCAGGACAGCTAAAGATTAACACTGAAGCTTTCTTT.

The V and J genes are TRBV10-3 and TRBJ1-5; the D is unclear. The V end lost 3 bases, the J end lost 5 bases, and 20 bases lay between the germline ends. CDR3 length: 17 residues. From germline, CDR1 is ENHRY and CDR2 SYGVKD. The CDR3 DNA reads TGTGCCATCAGTGATGTGATAGCGGGAGGGCAGGATCAGCCCCAGCATTTT. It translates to CAISDVIAGGQDQPQHF.

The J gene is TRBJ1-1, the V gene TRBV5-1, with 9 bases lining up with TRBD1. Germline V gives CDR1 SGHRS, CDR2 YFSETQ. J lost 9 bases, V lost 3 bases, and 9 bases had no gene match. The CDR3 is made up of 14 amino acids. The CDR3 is CASSSGTGPAKAFF. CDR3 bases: TGCGCCAGCAGCTCGGGGACAGGGCCGGCTAAAGCTTTCTTT.

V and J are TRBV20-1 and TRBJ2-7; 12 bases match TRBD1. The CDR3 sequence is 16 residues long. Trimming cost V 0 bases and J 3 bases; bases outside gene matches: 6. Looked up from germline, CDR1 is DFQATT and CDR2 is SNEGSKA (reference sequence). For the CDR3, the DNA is TGCAGTGCTAGAGATCAGGGGACAGGGGGCGACTACGAGCAGTACTTC. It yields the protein CSARDQGTGGDYEQYF.

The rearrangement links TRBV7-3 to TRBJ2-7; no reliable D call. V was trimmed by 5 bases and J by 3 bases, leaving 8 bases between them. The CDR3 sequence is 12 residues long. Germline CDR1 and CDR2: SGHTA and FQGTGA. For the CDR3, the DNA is TGTGCCAGCAGCGAGGACCTCTACGAGCAGTACTTC. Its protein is CASSEDLYEQYF.

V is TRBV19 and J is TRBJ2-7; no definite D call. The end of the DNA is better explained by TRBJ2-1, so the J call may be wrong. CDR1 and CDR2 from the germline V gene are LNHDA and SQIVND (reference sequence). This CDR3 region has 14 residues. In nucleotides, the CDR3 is TGTGCCAGTAGTATGGTACCCCCGTGGAATGAGCAGTTCTTC. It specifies CASSMVPPWNEQFF.

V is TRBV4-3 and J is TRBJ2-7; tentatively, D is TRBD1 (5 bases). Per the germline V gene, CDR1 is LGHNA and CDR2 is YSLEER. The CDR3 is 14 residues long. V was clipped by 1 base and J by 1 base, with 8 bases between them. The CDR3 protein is CASSQVRQSYEQYF. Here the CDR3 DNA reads TGCGCCAGCAGCCAAGTTCGACAGTCCTACGAGCAGTACTTC.

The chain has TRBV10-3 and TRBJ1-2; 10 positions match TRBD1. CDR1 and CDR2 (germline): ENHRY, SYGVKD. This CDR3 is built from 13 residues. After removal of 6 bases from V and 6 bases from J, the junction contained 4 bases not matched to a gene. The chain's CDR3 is CAIRPGQGDGYTF. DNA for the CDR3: TGTGCCATCAGGCCCGGACAGGGGGATGGCTACACCTTC.

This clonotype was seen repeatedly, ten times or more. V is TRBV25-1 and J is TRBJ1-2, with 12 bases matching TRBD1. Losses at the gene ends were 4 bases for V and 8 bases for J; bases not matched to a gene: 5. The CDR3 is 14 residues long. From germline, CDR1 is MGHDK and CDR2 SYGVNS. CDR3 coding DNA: TGTGCCAGCAGTGGCGAGGGACAGGGGGCGGGCTACACCTTC. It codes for CASSGEGQGAGYTF.

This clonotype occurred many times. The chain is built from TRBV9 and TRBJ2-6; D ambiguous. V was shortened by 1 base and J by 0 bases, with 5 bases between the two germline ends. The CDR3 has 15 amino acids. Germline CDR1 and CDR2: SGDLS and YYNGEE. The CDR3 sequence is CASSVRGSGANVLTF. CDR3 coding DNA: TGTGCCAGCAGCGTAAGAGGCTCTGGGGCCAACGTCCTGACTTTC. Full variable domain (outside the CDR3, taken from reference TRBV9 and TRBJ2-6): DSGVTQTPKHLITATGQRVTLRCSPRSGDLSVYWYQQSLDQGLQFLIQYYNGEERAKGNILERFSAQQFPDLHSELNLSSLELGDSALYFCASSVRGSGANVLTFGAGSRLTVL.

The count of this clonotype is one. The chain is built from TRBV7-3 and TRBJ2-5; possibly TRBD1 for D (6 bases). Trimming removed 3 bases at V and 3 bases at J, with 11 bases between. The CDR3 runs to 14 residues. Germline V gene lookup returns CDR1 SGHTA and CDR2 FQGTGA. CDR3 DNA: TGTGCCAGCAGCTTCGTGGACAGTGAAGAGACCCAGTACTTC. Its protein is CASSFVDSEETQYF. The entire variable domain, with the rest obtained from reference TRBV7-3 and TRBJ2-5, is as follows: GAGVSQTPSNKVTEKGKYVELRCDPISGHTALYWYRQSLGQGPEFLIYFQGTGAADDSGLPNDRFFAVRPEGSVSTLKIQRTERGDSAVYLCASSFVDSEETQYFGPGTRLLVL.

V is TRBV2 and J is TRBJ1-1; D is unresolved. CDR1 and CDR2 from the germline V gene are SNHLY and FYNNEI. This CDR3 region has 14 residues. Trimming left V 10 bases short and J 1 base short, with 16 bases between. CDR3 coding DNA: TGTGCCACCAGCTACCGGGCGACGAACACTGAAGCTTTCTTT. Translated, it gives CATSYRATNTEAFF. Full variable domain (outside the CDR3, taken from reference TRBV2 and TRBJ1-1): EPEVTQTPSHQVTQMGQEVILRCVPISNHLYFYWYRQILGQKVEFLVSFYNNEISEKSEIFDDQFSVERPDGSNFTLKIRSTKLEDSAMYFCATSYRATNTEAFFGQGTRLTVV.

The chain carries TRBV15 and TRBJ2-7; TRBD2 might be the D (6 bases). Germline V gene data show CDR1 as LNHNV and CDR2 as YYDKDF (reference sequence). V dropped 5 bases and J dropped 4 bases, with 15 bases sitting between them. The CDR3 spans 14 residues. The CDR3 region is CATSFMTSSYEQYF. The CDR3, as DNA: TGTGCCACCAGCTTCATGACTAGTTCGTACGAGCAGTACTTC.

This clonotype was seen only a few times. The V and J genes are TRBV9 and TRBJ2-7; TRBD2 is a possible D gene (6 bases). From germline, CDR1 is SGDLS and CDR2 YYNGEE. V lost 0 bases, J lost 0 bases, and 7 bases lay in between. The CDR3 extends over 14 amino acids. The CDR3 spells CASSVVADSYEQYF. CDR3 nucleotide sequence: TGTGCCAGCAGCGTAGTAGCGGACTCCTACGAGCAGTACTTC.

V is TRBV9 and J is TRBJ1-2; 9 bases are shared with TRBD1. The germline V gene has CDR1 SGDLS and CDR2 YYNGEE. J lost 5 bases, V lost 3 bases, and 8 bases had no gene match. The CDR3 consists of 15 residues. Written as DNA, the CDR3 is TGTGCCAGCAGCGAGGGACAGGGTTCAAATTATGGCTACACCTTC. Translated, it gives CASSEGQGSNYGYTF.

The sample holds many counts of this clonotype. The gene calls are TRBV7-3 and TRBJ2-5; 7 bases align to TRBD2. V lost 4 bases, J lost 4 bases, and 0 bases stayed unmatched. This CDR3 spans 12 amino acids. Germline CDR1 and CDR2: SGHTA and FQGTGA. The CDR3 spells CASSWEGETQYF. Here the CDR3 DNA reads TGTGCCAGCAGCTGGGAGGGAGAGACCCAGTACTTC.

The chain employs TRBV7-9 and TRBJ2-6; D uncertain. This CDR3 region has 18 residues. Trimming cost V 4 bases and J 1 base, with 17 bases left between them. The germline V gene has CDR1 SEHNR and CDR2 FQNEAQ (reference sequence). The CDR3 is CASSYWGPIGSGANVLTF. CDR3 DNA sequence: TGTGCCAGCAGCTATTGGGGTCCTATCGGGTCTGGGGCCAACGTCCTGACTTTC.

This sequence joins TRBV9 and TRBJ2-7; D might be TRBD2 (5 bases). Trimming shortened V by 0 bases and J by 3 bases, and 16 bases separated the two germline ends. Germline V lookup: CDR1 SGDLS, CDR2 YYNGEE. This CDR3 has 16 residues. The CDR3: CASSVGVGGGGYEQYF. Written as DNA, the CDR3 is TGTGCCAGCAGCGTAGGGGTCGGAGGCGGAGGCTACGAGCAGTACTTC. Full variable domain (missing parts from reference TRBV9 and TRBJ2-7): DSGVTQTPKHLITATGQRVTLRCSPRSGDLSVYWYQQSLDQGLQFLIQYYNGEERAKGNILERFSAQQFPDLHSELNLSSLELGDSALYFCASSVGVGGGGYEQYFGPGTRLTVT.

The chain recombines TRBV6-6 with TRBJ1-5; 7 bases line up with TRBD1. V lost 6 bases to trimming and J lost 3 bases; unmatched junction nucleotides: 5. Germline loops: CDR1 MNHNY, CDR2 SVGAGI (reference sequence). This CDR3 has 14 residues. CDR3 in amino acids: CASRRDRVNQPQHF. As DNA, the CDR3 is TGTGCCAGCAGGAGAGACAGGGTCAATCAGCCCCAGCATTTT.

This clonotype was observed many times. The CDR3 DNA reads TGTGCCAGCAGCAGGGTGGGCACTGAAGCTTTCTTT. Protein: CASSRVGTEAFF. This chain uses TRBV14 with TRBJ1-1, with unresolved D. The CDR3 runs 12 residues. Trimming took off 5 bases at V and 4 bases at J, with 8 bases between the two ends. Germline CDR1 SGHDN, CDR2 FVKESK. The full variable domain, with the rest looked up from reference TRBV14 and TRBJ1-1, is EAGVTQFPSHSVIEKGQTVTLRCDPISGHDNLYWYRRVMGKEIKFLLHFVKESKQDESGMPNNRFLAERTGGTYSTLKVQPAELEDSGVYFCASSRVGTEAFFGQGTRLTVV.

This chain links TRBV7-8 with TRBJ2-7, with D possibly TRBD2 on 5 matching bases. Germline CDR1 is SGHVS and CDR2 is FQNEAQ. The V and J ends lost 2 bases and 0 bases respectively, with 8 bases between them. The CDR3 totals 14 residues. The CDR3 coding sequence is TGTGCCAGCAGCTTAACCCGGGACTCCTACGAGCAGTACTTC. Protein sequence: CASSLTRDSYEQYF. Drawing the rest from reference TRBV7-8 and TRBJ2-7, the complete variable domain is GAGVSQSPRYKVAKRGQDVALRCDPISGHVSLFWYQQALGQGPEFLTYFQNEAQLDKSGLPSDRFFAERPEGSVSTLKIQRTQQEDSAVYLCASSLTRDSYEQYFGPGTRLTVT.

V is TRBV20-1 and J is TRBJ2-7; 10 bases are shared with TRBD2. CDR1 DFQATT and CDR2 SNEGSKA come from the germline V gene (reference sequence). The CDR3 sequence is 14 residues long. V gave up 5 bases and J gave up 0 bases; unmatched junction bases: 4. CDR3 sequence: CSALSGRNSYEQYF. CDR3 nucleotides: TGCAGTGCTCTTAGCGGGAGGAACTCCTACGAGCAGTACTTC.

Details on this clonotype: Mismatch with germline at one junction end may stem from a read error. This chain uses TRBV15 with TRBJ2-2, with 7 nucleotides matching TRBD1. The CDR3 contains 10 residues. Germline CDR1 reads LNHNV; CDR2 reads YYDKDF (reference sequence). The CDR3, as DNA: TGTGCCACCAGCCCCGGGGAACAGGGGTTT. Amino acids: CATSPGEQGF.

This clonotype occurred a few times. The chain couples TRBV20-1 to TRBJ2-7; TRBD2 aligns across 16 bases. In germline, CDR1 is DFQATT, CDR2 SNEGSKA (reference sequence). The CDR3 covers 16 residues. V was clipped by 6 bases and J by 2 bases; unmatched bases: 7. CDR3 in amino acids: CSASGTSGRAPYEQYF. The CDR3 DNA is TGCAGTGCCAGCGGGACTAGCGGGAGGGCCCCCTACGAGCAGTACTTC.

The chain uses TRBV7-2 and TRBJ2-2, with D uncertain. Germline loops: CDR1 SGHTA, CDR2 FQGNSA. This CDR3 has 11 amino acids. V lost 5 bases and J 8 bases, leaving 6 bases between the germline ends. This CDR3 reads CASSREGELFF. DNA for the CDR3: TGTGCCAGCAGCCGCGAGGGGGAGCTGTTTTTT.